This TCR beta chain was documented in a study of shared clonotypes between healthy human individuals. Profiled with immunoSEQ multiplex PCR; TCRdb holds only in-frame clones, not every one. The sample yields just over 2,000,000 clones, roughly 94% seen once. CD45RO-negative cells were positively selected for CCR7, leaving out terminally differentiated effector memory CD45RA+ cells. In the case of this clone: Other DNA sequences in the same sample also yield this CDR3.

The sample comprised naive CD8+ T cells sorted from blood. The clonotype originates from a man younger than 35 in good health.

CDR3: CASSQERQIEQFF. DNA of the CDR3: TGCGCCAGCAGCCAAGAACGACAGATAGAGCAGTTCTTC. The chain combines TRBV4-1 with TRBJ2-1; a weak D match, TRBD1 (5 bases). There are 13 residues in the CDR3. Germline lookup yields CDR1 MGHRA and CDR2 YSYEKL. Deletions cut 0 bases from V and 10 bases from J, with 10 bases between.